The T cell receptor (beta chain) under discussion was sequenced for a study of blood T cell repertoires in COVID-19 (dated by TCRdb to 2019 to 2021). For the study in its entirety: Samples covering the acute and convalescent phases of COVID-19 were provided by collaborators in the United States, Italy and Spain. Subjects who had been exposed to COVID-19, were actively infected with it, or had recovered from it provided the deeply sampled blood TCRbeta repertoires that made up the dataset. Where available, HLA class I and class II types were obtained from metadata supplied by the sample provider rather than from assay-based typing. A freely available public database, intended as a resource for researchers studying the immune response to SARS-CoV-2, is where the repertoires were released. A de-identified subject ID, COVID-19 status, age in years and sex were almost always included in the sample metadata. The samples were drawn from two sources: the first 160 participants of the ongoing ImmuneRACE study, and 950 to 1,500 subjects contributed by 6 global collaborators. The material from the prospective study consisted of cDNA or gDNA derived from T cells, B-cell-depleted T cells, or PBMCs. The full study reports these points: Clinical and demographic metadata were provided uncurated, with the amount varying by source and participant.

The immunoSEQ Assay, a bias-controlled multiplex PCR, was used to amplify TCRbeta CDR3 regions from genomic DNA. Processing in the source paper ran as follows. The number of nucleated cells in each sample was estimated by amplification of reference gene primers within the assay. To quantify the absolute abundance of each unique TCRbeta CDR3 rearrangement, sequence reads were collapsed and filtered. For each sample, productive Simpson clonality was calculated as the square root of Simpson's diversity index over productive rearrangements. TCRdb's version of the immuneACCESS table is confined to in-frame rearrangements and falls short of the full clone set. An unresolved V gene accounts for under half of the shortfall where checked; the remainder is of unknown origin. Clone size and the V and J calls come from that table; the DNA yielded D and trimming. The sample has tens of thousands of clones on record, over 75% of them singletons. The top ten constitute approximately 5.1% of the sample.

As concerns this clone: The target of this receptor is not known. No clone much larger than this one lies a single base away; base qualities are absent.

The CDR3 starts with the cysteine, ends with the phenylalanine, and has 14 residues. The DNA shown is the 42-base CDR3, in frame from base 1. The germline V gene (reference sequence) sets CDR1 to SGHNT and CDR2 to YYREEE. V and J are trimmed by 3 bases and 6 bases, and the gene matches miss 3 bases of the junction. Each collaborating institution followed its own protocols to collect whole blood in K2EDTA tubes. For TCRbeta analysis, collaborator samples were shipped as frozen whole blood, as isolated PBMCs, or as DNA extracted from either sample type. This TCR came from a man of 80 years or more in a cohort sampled during active COVID-19. Sequenced input: peripheral blood. The V gene is TRBV5-4 and the J gene is TRBJ2-2, and TRBD2 aligns with 9 junction nucleotides. The nucleotide sequence reads TGTGCCAGCAGCTCCGGGACTAGCCCCGGGGAGCTGTTTTTT. It translates to CASSSGTSPGELFF.